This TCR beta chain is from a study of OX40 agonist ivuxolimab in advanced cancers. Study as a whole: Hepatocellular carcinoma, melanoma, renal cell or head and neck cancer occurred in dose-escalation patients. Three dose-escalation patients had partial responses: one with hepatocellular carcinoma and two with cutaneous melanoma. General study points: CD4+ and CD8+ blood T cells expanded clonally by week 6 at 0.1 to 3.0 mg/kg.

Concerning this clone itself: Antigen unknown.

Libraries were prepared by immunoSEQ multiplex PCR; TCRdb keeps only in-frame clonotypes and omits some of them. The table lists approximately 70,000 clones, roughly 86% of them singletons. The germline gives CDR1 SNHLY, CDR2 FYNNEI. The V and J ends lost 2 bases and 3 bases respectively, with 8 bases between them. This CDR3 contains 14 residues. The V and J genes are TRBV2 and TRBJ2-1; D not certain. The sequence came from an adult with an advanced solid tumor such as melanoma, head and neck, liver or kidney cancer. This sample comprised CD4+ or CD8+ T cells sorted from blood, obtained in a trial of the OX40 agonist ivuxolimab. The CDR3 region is CASSENGGYNEQFF. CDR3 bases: TGTGCCAGCAGTGAAAATGGCGGCTACAATGAGCAGTTCTTC. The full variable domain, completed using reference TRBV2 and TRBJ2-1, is EPEVTQTPSHQVTQMGQEVILRCVPISNHLYFYWYRQILGQKVEFLVSFYNNEISEKSEIFDDQFSVERPDGSNFTLKIRSTKLEDSAMYFCASSENGGYNEQFFGPGTRLTVL.